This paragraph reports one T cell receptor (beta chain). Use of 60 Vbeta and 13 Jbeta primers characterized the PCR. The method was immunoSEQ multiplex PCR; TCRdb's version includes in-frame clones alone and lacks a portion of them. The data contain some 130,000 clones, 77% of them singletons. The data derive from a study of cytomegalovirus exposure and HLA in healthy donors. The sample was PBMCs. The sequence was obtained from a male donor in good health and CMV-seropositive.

The CDR3 bases are TGTGCCAGCAGCCTAGCGGGAGGAGAGGACGAGCAGTACTTC. Its translation: CASSLAGGEDEQYF. The chain carries TRBV27 and TRBJ2-7; 11 positions match TRBD2. There are 14 residues in the CDR3. Trimming at V came to 6 bases and at J to 5 bases, leaving 6 bases not matched to a gene. Germline CDR1 is MNHEY and CDR2 is SMNVEV (reference sequence).